Below, one TCR beta chain is given with its context. These data originate in a study of shared clonotypes between healthy human individuals. The CDR3 sequence is 15 residues long. Germline V lookup: CDR1 MNHNY, CDR2 SVGAGI (reference sequence). V shed 2 bases, J shed 1 base, and the junction held 5 bases outside the gene matches. The repertoire was sequenced with immunoSEQ multiplex PCR; TCRdb's copy has only in-frame clones and lacks some. This table has a few hundred thousand clones, around 97% appearing once. The sequenced material came from naive CD4+ T cells sorted from blood. Subset noted: CD45RA+ positively selected. This sequence joins TRBV6-6 and TRBJ2-7; 7 positions agree with TRBD1. The origin of this receptor is a woman in her 30s in good health. Here the CDR3 reads CASSYLDRQSYEQYF. The CDR3 DNA reads as TGTGCCAGCAGTTACCTGGACAGGCAATCCTACGAGCAGTACTTC.